This T cell receptor beta chain was identified during a study of vaccination and CD4 T cells after COVID-19. Study overall: Taking of post-vaccine samples occurred a median about 70 days after dose two (range 14 to 241). The study's findings and limits: Median reactive clonotypes, those recognizing SARS-CoV-2, rose from 21 to 38, not significantly.

Of note for this clonotype: Its antigen is not known.

Stated treatment: roughly 11-day PBMC culture with coronavirus spike peptide pools or control peptides (ViraFEST assay). The CDR3 covers 16 residues. V shed 2 bases, J shed 3 bases, and the junction held 5 bases outside the gene matches. The germline CDR1 and CDR2 sequences are KGHDR and SFDVKD. The Oncomine TCR Beta short-read assay generated sequence data from the DNA of cultured CD4+ T cells. From CD4+ T cells that had been cultured, genomic DNA was extracted. One entry per CDR3 protein results from TCRdb running MiXCR on the PCR reads. The sample consists of around 12,000 distinct CDR3 sequences, more than 65% of them appearing once.

V and J are TRBV24-1 and TRBJ2-3, with 9 positions matching TRBD1. What was sequenced was CD4+ T cells from blood, cultured in vitro. This TCR was recovered from a human donor who had recovered from COVID-19. CDR3 nucleotides: TGTGCCACCAGTGATTCAACAGGGGGCAGAACAGATACGCAGTATTTT. Translation gives CATSDSTGGRTDTQYF.